A selection of T cell receptor beta chains follows, all from one sample in a study of T cells in Graves' hyperthyroidism and ophthalmopathy. In TCRdb, the multiplex PCR reads were re-called with MiXCR into one record per CDR3 protein. The sample consists of about 59,000 distinct CDR3 sequences, about 57% of them appearing once. Sequenced input: blood. The receptors derive from a woman aged 60-75 years with Graves' ophthalmopathy. Each CDR3 is given with its conserved first and last residue. The D gene is left open where the match is weak. Only part of the rows carry a size: once, few, many, or a class if the clone is expanded.

d_gene	v_gene	abundance	j_gene	len	CDR3aa	CDR3nt
TRBD1	TRBV6-1	many	TRBJ1-1	16	CASSGDREKLRTEAFF	TGTGCCAGCAGTGGGGACAGGGAGAAACTCCGAACTGAAGCTTTCTTT
TRBD2	TRBV27	many	TRBJ2-3	15	CASSLSGAGADTQYF	TGTGCCAGCAGTTTATCGGGAGCGGGGGCAGATACGCAGTATTTT
TRBD1	TRBV7-3	many	TRBJ2-6	18	CASSQVTGAGSGANVLTF	TGTGCCAGCAGCCAAGTAACAGGGGCGGGCTCTGGGGCCAACGTCCTGACTTTC
NA	TRBV7-2	NA	TRBJ2-7	14	CASSPGDRTYEQYF	TGTGCCAGCAGCCCCGGGGACCGAACCTACGAGCAGTACTTC
TRBD2	TRBV7-3	NA	TRBJ2-1	17	CASSPGGASGRASEQFF	TGTGCCAGCAGCCCTGGGGGGGCTAGCGGGAGGGCCTCTGAGCAGTTCTTC
NA	TRBV7-2	NA	TRBJ1-6	14	CASSQGRSPSPLHF	TGTGCCAGCAGCCAGGGACGGTCTCCCTCACCCCTCCACTTT
NA	TRBV6-5	many	TRBJ1-5	14	CASSYSSSNQPQHF	TGTGCCAGCAGTTACTCGTCGAGCAATCAGCCCCAGCATTTT
NA	TRBV29-1	NA	TRBJ2-2	11	CSVDNSGELFF	TGCAGCGTTGATAATAGCGGGGAGCTGTTTTTT
NA	TRBV11-3	NA	TRBJ2-7	15	CASSSRQDSSYEQYF	TGTGCCAGCAGCTCCAGACAGGACAGCTCCTACGAGCAGTACTTC
NA	TRBV28	NA	TRBJ1-5	14	CASNLFRTSQPQHF	TGTGCCAGCAATTTATTTCGGACGTCTCAGCCCCAGCATTTT
NA	TRBV19	many	TRBJ1-3	15	CAAHSGDSSGNTIYF	TGTGCCGCACACTCAGGCGATTCTTCCGGAAACACCATATATTTT
TRBD2	TRBV7-9	NA	TRBJ2-7	13	CANTSSGFHEQYF	TGTGCCAACACCTCTAGCGGTTTCCACGAGCAGTACTTC
NA	TRBV5-6	many	TRBJ2-7	14	CASSLGDSTYEQYF	TGTGCCAGCAGCCTGGGGGACTCCACCTACGAGCAGTACTTC
TRBD2	TRBV20-1	NA	TRBJ2-3	18	CSASEADSGIGGADTQNF	TGCAGTGCTAGTGAAGCCGATAGCGGGATCGGGGGGGCGGATACGCAGAATTTT
NA	TRBV20-1	NA	TRBJ2-1	11	CGCDGGNEQFF	TGCGGGTGTGATGGGGGGAATGAGCAGTTCTTC
NA	TRBV7-2	once	TRBJ2-7	16	CAGSYTSGQAGYGQYF	TGTGCCGGCAGCTACACTTCGGGACAAGCGGGGTACGGGCAGTACTTC
TRBD2	TRBV20-1	NA	TRBJ2-3	16	CSAPGTSGSQQDTQYF	TGCAGTGCCCCCGGGACTAGCGGGAGTCAGCAAGATACGCAGTATTTT
NA	TRBV25-1	medium-sized	TRBJ1-1	12	CASSVTNTEAFF	TGTGCCAGCAGTGTGACGAACACTGAAGCTTTCTTT
TRBD1	TRBV29-1	NA	TRBJ1-2	15	CSVDGWDSTDYGYTF	TGCAGCGTTGATGGCTGGGACAGCACTGACTATGGCTACACCTTC
NA	TRBV7-6	NA	TRBJ2-7	15	CASSLGGQGRYEQYF	TGTGCCAGCAGCTTAGGGGGGCAGGGGAGGTACGAGCAGTACTTC
NA	TRBV9	many	TRBJ2-7	15	CASSVGQGGTYEQYF	TGTGCCAGCAGCGTAGGGCAGGGAGGCACCTACGAGCAGTACTTC
TRBD2	TRBV20-1	many	TRBJ2-5	12	CSGTSGSKTQYF	TGCAGTGGGACTAGCGGGAGTAAGACCCAGTACTTC
TRBD2	TRBV20-1	NA	TRBJ2-3	17	CSARDVRGGFSTDTQYF	TGCAGTGCTAGAGATGTACGGGGGGGTTTTAGCACAGATACGCAGTATTTT
NA	TRBV29-1	few	TRBJ2-1	12	CSVEDRGHEQFF	TGCAGCGTTGAAGACCGGGGACATGAGCAGTTCTTC
TRBD1	TRBV20-1	NA	TRBJ2-2	14	CSARGRDSAGELFF	TGCAGTGCTAGAGGCCGGGACAGCGCCGGGGAGCTGTTTTTT
TRBD1	TRBV6-2/TRBV6-3	many	TRBJ2-1	16	CASSPAGTGNGNEQFF	TGTGCCAGCAGTCCAGCCGGGACAGGGAATGGAAATGAGCAGTTCTTC
TRBD1	TRBV10-3	NA	TRBJ2-7	15	CAITVRDSLAYEQYF	TGTGCCATCACCGTCCGGGACAGCCTAGCCTACGAGCAGTACTTC
NA	TRBV5-4	NA	TRBJ2-1	13	CASSLLLVNEQFF	TGTGCCAGCAGCTTGTTGCTTGTGAATGAGCAGTTCTTC
NA	TRBV14	NA	TRBJ1-5	12	CASSHLAAQKHF	TGTGCCAGCAGCCACCTAGCGGCCCAAAAGCATTTT
TRBD1	TRBV11-2	many	TRBJ1-6	17	CASSLIRGGAHNSPLHF	TGTGCCAGCAGCCTTATAAGAGGGGGCGCTCATAATTCACCCCTCCACTTT
TRBD2	TRBV19	many	TRBJ2-3	15	CASSVLAGVGDTQYF	TGTGCCAGTAGTGTTTTAGCGGGAGTGGGAGATACGCAGTATTTT
TRBD2	TRBV20-1	NA	TRBJ2-7	13	CSAPGTNSYEQYF	TGCAGTGCACCCGGGACTAATTCCTACGAGCAGTACTTC
NA	TRBV20-1	many	TRBJ1-4	15	CSASEGGSANEKLFF	TGCAGTGCTAGCGAGGGGGGCTCGGCTAATGAAAAACTGTTTTTT
NA	TRBV20-1	NA	TRBJ1-6	14	CSARAPGRATPLHF	TGCAGTGCTAGAGCCCCCGGGAGGGCTACACCCCTCCACTTT
NA	TRBV7-2	NA	TRBJ1-2	13	CASTVSGYYGYTF	TGTGCCAGCACCGTCAGCGGGTACTATGGCTACACCTTC
TRBD1	TRBV5-1	many	TRBJ2-3	14	CASTETGGVDTQYF	TGCGCCAGCACCGAGACAGGGGGCGTTGATACGCAGTATTTT
NA	TRBV12-3/TRBV12-4	many	TRBJ1-1	13	CASSLRAAFGAFF	TGTGCCAGCAGCCTACGAGCGGCTTTCGGAGCTTTCTTT
NA	TRBV20-1	NA	TRBJ2-1	11	CSASGTNEQFF	TGCAGTGCTAGCGGGACTAATGAGCAGTTCTTC
NA	TRBV7-2	few	TRBJ2-5	15	CASSFYVGVEQPQYF	TGTGCCAGCAGTTTTTACGTAGGCGTAGAGCAGCCCCAGTACTTC
NA	TRBV28	NA	TRBJ1-2	12	CASLGGGYGYTF	TGTGCCAGCCTTGGGGGCGGCTATGGCTACACCTTC
NA	TRBV18	NA	TRBJ2-6	18	CASSPIGGPFRGANVLTF	TGTGCCAGCTCACCAATCGGGGGCCCGTTTCGAGGGGCCAACGTCCTGACTTTC
TRBD2	TRBV9	NA	TRBJ2-7	15	CASSPASGGTYEQYF	TGTGCCAGCAGCCCCGCTAGCGGGGGGACCTACGAGCAGTACTTC
TRBD2	TRBV7-2	many	TRBJ2-1	18	CASSLARRAGGIYNEQFF	TGTGCCAGCAGCTTAGCGCGGCGGGCGGGGGGGATATACAATGAGCAGTTCTTC
NA	TRBV9	NA	TRBJ1-1	15	CASSVLPGLDTEAFF	TGTGCCAGCAGCGTCCTCCCCGGGTTAGACACTGAAGCTTTCTTT
TRBD1	TRBV20-1	few	TRBJ2-1	13	CSAEDRAYNEQFF	TGCAGTGCTGAGGACAGGGCCTACAATGAGCAGTTCTTC
TRBD1	TRBV7-9	NA	TRBJ1-3	14	CASSYLQGSYTIYF	TGTGCCAGCAGCTACTTACAGGGGAGCTACACCATATATTTT
TRBD2	TRBV20-1	few	TRBJ2-3	17	CSARRASGSSYNNEQYF	TGCAGTGCTAGACGCGCTAGCGGGAGTTCGTATAACAATGAGCAGTATTTT